This T cell receptor beta chain emerged from a study of early T cells in non-severe SARS-CoV-2 infection. Overall study context: Bulk RNA isolated from unsorted whole blood underwent sequencing; chains were not paired.

Whole-study results and caveats: There was a bias toward anti-spike CD8 responses in VDJdb matching, which missed private and CD4 specificities.

On this clonotype itself: Its specificity is unknown.

With 4 bases clipped from V and 4 bases from J, the junction kept 6 bases outside the gene matches. This CDR3 comprises 15 residues. CDR1 and CDR2 (germline): MNHEY, SVGAGI. Individual cDNA molecules were tagged with unique molecular identifiers. MiXCR, run by TCRdb on the 5' RACE reads, gives a single entry per CDR3 protein. This sample has about 84,000 distinct CDR3 sequences, with about 12% found just once. This receptor was taken from an adult who was a healthcare worker with PCR-confirmed SARS-CoV-2 infection or an uninfected control (not recorded which). The sample comprised whole blood. J is TRBJ1-1 and V is TRBV6-5; 10 positions match TRBD1. The CDR3 is CASSFHGQGGTEAFF. The CDR3 region has the DNA TGTGCCAGCAGTTTCCACGGACAGGGGGGCACTGAAGCTTTCTTT.